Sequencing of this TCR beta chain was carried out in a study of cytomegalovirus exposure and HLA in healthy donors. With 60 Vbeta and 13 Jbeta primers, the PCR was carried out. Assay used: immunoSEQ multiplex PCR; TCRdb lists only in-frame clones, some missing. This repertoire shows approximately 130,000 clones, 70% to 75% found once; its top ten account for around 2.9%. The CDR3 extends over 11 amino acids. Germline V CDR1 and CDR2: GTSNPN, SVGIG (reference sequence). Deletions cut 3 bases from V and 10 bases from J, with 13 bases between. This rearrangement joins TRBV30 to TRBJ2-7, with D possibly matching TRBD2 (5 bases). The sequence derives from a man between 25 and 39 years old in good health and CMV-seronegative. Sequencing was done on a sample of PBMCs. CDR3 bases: TGTGCCTGGAGCGTACCGGGATTACAGTACTTC. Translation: CAWSVPGLQYF.